A single sample gave rise to the 17 T cell receptor beta chains below, sequenced in a study of identical twins. A single record per CDR3 protein comes from TCRdb applying MiXCR to the 5' RACE reads. The data contain under 250,000 distinct CDR3 sequences, less than 9.5% of them singletons. Sequencing input: memory (CD45RO+) T cells sorted from blood. The receptor set was obtained from a young woman in good health.

A few counts support this clonotype. The chain carries TRBV18 and TRBJ2-1; tentatively, D is TRBD1 (5 bases). Germline values: CDR1 KGHSH, CDR2 LQKENI. This CDR3 has 15 residues. Between the trimmed V and J ends, which lost 3 bases and 0 bases, there was a span of 9 bases. The CDR3 DNA sequence: TGTGCCAGCTCACCTGGTGACAGCTCCTACAATGAGCAGTTCTTC. Encoded protein: CASSPGDSSYNEQFF.

In this sample, this clonotype turned up many times. V is TRBV5-6 and J is TRBJ1-4; D unclear. There are 13 residues in the CDR3. Trimming pared 0 bases from V and 7 bases from J, leaving 7 bases between. Germline V gene data show CDR1 as SGHDT and CDR2 as YYEEEE. The CDR3 nucleotides read TGTGCCAGCAGCTTGGTCGCGTCTGAAAAACTGTTTTTT. Encoded protein: CASSLVASEKLFF.

The rearrangement links TRBV15 to TRBJ2-7; 10 positions agree with TRBD2. Germline V gives CDR1 LNHNV, CDR2 YYDKDF (reference sequence). V lost 0 bases to trimming and J lost 6 bases; unmatched junction nucleotides: 11. The CDR3 spans 17 residues. The DNA of the CDR3 is TGTGCCACCAGCAGAGATTTACTAGCGGGAACCCTCGGCGAGCAGTACTTC. This encodes CATSRDLLAGTLGEQYF.

This clonotype was detected only a few times. V gene TRBV6-5 combines with J gene TRBJ2-3, with D unresolved. The germline V and J ends were trimmed by 3 bases and 0 bases, with 7 bases remaining between them. Germline-derived CDR1 and CDR2 are MNHEY and SVGAGI. There are 14 residues in the CDR3. This CDR3 reads CASSYRRSTDTQYF. CDR3 coding DNA: TGTGCCAGCAGTTATCGAAGGAGCACAGATACGCAGTATTTT.

V is TRBV11-2 and J is TRBJ2-1; 11 nucleotides align to TRBD2. J gave up 0 bases and V 9 bases, and 13 bases lay outside the gene matches. The CDR3 runs to 18 residues. The V gene's germline CDR1 is SGHAT and CDR2 FQNNGV. The CDR3 is CASTAGLAGGNSYNEQFF. The CDR3 nucleotides are TGTGCCAGTACCGCGGGGCTAGCGGGGGGAAACTCCTACAATGAGCAGTTCTTC.

This clonotype showed up just a few times. The rearrangement uses TRBV6-2 or TRBV6-3 and TRBJ1-5; D remains ambiguous. V gave up 6 bases and J gave up 2 bases, with 11 bases separating them. CDR1 and CDR2 (germline): MNHEY, SVGEGT. The CDR3 contains 14 residues. CDR3 DNA sequence: TGTGCCAGCAGACGAGGCGGTGGCAATCAGCCCCAGCATTTT. It encodes CASRRGGGNQPQHF.

This clonotype showed up many times. This chain uses TRBV12-3 or TRBV12-4 with TRBJ2-1, with 9 bases fitting TRBD2. The CDR3 covers 16 residues. The junction had 6 bases not matched to a gene; V was cut back by 6 bases and J by 0 bases. CDR3 nucleotide sequence: TGTGCCAGCAGCTCACTTAGCGGGAGCTCCTACAATGAGCAGTTCTTC. Its translation is CASSSLSGSSYNEQFF.

This clonotype was observed a few times. The chain carries TRBV27 and TRBJ2-7; weak D call: TRBD1 (5 bases). The ends were cut back, 4 bases at V and 2 bases at J, with 12 bases in the middle. Germline CDR1 reads MNHEY; CDR2 reads SMNVEV (reference sequence). CDR3 size: 14 residues. CDR3 nucleotide sequence: TGTGCCAGCAGTTCAACAGGAAACCCCTACGAGCAGTACTTC. Translation: CASSSTGNPYEQYF.

This clonotype was observed a handful of times. The rearrangement links TRBV2 to TRBJ1-1; no firm D call. CDR1 and CDR2 (germline): SNHLY, FYNNEI. Between the trimmed V and J ends, which lost 7 bases and 7 bases, there was a span of 10 bases. CDR3 length equals 11 residues. CDR3 region: CASKLEGEAFF. DNA for the CDR3: TGTGCCAGCAAGCTAGAGGGTGAAGCTTTCTTT. The whole variable domain, remainder taken from reference TRBV2 and TRBJ1-1, is EPEVTQTPSHQVTQMGQEVILRCVPISNHLYFYWYRQILGQKVEFLVSFYNNEISEKSEIFDDQFSVERPDGSNFTLKIRSTKLEDSAMYFCASKLEGEAFFGQGTRLTVV.

This chain connects TRBV12-3 or TRBV12-4 to TRBJ1-2, with 9 nucleotides matching TRBD1. V dropped 5 bases and J dropped 5; count of bases not matched to a gene: 9. There are 15 residues in the CDR3. The CDR3 nucleotides read TGTGCCAGCAGTCCCCTTAGGGACAGGGCTTATGGCTACACCTTC. Protein product: CASSPLRDRAYGYTF.

The rearrangement links TRBV4-3 to TRBJ2-6; the D is unclear. Germline values: CDR1 LGHNA, CDR2 YSLEER. The V and J ends lost 0 bases and 0 bases respectively, with 6 bases between them. The length of the CDR3 is 16 residues. The CDR3 nucleotides are TGCGCCAGCAGCCAAGATGCGTCCTCTGGGGCCAACGTCCTGACTTTC. It codes for CASSQDASSGANVLTF.

This clonotype was picked up many times. V and J are TRBV20-1 and TRBJ2-2; no clear D gene. The CDR3 loop spans 12 amino acids. CDR1 is DFQATT, CDR2 SNEGSKA, per germline (reference sequence). Trimming left V 5 bases short and J 6 bases short, with 10 bases between. The CDR3 region is CSAPGYPGELFF. CDR3 sequence (DNA): TGCAGTGCTCCCGGGTACCCCGGGGAGCTGTTTTTT.

This clonotype was seen ten or more times. The chain combines TRBV5-1 with TRBJ2-6, with TRBD2 matching over 12 bases. This CDR3 comprises 18 residues. V shed 4 bases, J shed 1 base, and the junction held 6 bases outside the gene matches. Germline V CDR1 and CDR2: SGHRS, YFSETQ. CDR3 in DNA: TGCGCCAGCAGCCCGAGACTAGCGGGAGATTCTGGGGCCAACGTCCTGACTTTC. Translating gives CASSPRLAGDSGANVLTF.

This clonotype has just a few counts. This chain links TRBV12-3 or TRBV12-4 with TRBJ2-5; 11 positions match TRBD2. The CDR3 is 17 amino acids. V lost 5 bases to trimming and J lost 3 bases; unmatched junction nucleotides: 11. This chain's CDR3 is CASSPSGRLGLKETQYF. The DNA for the CDR3 is TGTGCCAGCAGTCCTAGCGGGAGGCTGGGGCTAAAAGAGACCCAGTACTTC.

The chain's CDR3 is CSASALAGDQETQYF. The CDR3 bases are TGCAGTGCTAGCGCGCTAGCGGGAGATCAGGAGACCCAGTACTTC. The rearrangement joins TRBV20-1 to TRBJ2-5, with 10 bases identical to TRBD2. CDR1 is DFQATT, CDR2 SNEGSKA, per germline (reference sequence). The junction had 9 bases not matched to a gene; V was cut back by 3 bases and J by 5 bases. The CDR3 consists of 15 residues.

This clonotype was seen more than once but under ten times. This rearrangement joins TRBV20-1 to TRBJ1-2, with a tentative D call TRBD1 (5 bases). The CDR3 contains 14 residues. From germline, CDR1 is DFQATT and CDR2 SNEGSKA (reference sequence). V shed 0 bases and J shed 4 bases, with 12 bases lying between them. The CDR3 nucleotides are TGCAGTGCTAGAGATCATGGCAGGGTCTATGGCTACACCTTC. It specifies CSARDHGRVYGYTF.

The V gene is TRBV5-1, the J gene TRBJ1-1, with 9 bases matching TRBD1. The CDR3 is 15 residues long. Trimming at V came to 5 bases and at J to 4 bases, leaving 9 bases not matched to a gene. The germline V gene has CDR1 SGHRS and CDR2 YFSETQ. In nucleotides, the CDR3 is TGCGCCAGCAGAGAACAGGGGGCTATGAGCACTGAAGCTTTCTTT. This encodes CASREQGAMSTEAFF.